This record looks at one T cell receptor (beta chain) sequence and its context. The antigen it binds to is not known. No much larger clone exists at a distance of one base, and base qualities are not known. TCRbeta CDR3 regions were amplified from genomic DNA by means of the immunoSEQ Assay, a bias-controlled multiplex PCR. Regarding the original processing steps: The number of nucleated cells in each sample was estimated from the amplification of reference gene primers within the assay. To quantify the absolute abundance of each unique TCRbeta CDR3 rearrangement, sequence reads were collapsed and filtered. For each sample, productive Simpson clonality was calculated as the square root of Simpson's diversity index across productive rearrangements. Held by TCRdb, this immuneACCESS table contains in-frame sequences only and omits some clones. Under half of the omission traces to an unresolved V gene where checked; the cause of the rest is unknown. V and J calls and clone size come straight from that table; D and trimming were deduced from the DNA. The sample table lists 30,000 to 35,000 clones, about 91% of them with a count of one. The ten biggest clones cover roughly 28% of the sample.

The record originates from a study of blood T cell repertoires in COVID-19 (dated by TCRdb to 2018 to 2021). Looking at the study overall: Samples covering the acute and convalescent phases of COVID-19 were provided by collaborators in the United States, Italy and Spain. The prospective study material was composed of cDNA or gDNA derived from T cells, B-cell-depleted T cells, or PBMCs. The dataset comprised deeply sampled blood TCRbeta repertoires from subjects exposed to, actively infected with, or recovered from COVID-19. The repertoires were made available in a free public database intended to serve as a resource for research on the immune response to SARS-CoV-2. Samples came from the ongoing ImmuneRACE study (first 160 participants) plus 1,254 subjects from 6 global collaborators. A de-identified subject ID, COVID-19 status, age in years and sex were almost always included in the sample metadata. HLA class I and class II types, where available, came from metadata supplied by the sample provider rather than from assay-based typing.

Collaborating institutions collected whole blood in K2EDTA tubes following their own protocols. For TCRbeta analysis, collaborators shipped samples as frozen whole blood, isolated PBMCs, or DNA extracted from either of those sample types. The research as a whole found: The quantity of clinical and demographic metadata differed by source and by participant and was supplied without curation.

Including the terminal cysteine and phenylalanine, the CDR3 comprises 13 residues. The only DNA kept is the CDR3, 39 bases in frame from the first base. The germline V gene yields WSHSY for CDR1 and SAAADI for CDR2. The trim is 8 bases for V and 3 bases for J, with a gap of 10 bases between the germline ends. The chain joins TRBV10-2 to TRBJ1-4; the D gene assignment is ambiguous. Sequences were obtained from peripheral blood. The sequence was collected from an elderly man with acute or convalescent COVID-19. The base sequence is TGCGCCAGCCAGGACTCGTCTAATGAAAAACTGTTTTTT. Its translation reads: CASQDSSNEKLFF.